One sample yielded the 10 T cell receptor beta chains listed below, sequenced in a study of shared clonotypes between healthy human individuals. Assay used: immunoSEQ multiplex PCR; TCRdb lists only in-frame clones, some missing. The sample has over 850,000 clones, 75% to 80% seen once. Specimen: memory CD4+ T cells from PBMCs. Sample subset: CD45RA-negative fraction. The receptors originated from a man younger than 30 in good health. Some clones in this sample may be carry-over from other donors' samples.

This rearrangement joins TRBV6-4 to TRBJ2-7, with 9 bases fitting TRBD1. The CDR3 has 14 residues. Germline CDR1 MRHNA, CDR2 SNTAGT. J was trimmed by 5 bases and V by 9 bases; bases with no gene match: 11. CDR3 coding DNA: TGTGCCAGGGACCGGGACAGGGTTGATCACGAGCAGTACTTC. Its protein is CARDRDRVDHEQYF.

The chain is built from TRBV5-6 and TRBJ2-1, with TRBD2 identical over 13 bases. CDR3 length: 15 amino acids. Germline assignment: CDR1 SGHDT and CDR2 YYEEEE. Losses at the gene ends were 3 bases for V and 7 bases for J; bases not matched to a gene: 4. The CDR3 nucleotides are TGTGCCAGCAGCTGGGGACTAGCGGGAAAGAATGAGCAGTTCTTC. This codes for CASSWGLAGKNEQFF.

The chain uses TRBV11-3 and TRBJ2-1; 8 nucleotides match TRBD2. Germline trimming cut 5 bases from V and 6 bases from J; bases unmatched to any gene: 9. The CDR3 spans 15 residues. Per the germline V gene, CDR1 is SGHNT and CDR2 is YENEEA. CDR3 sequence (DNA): TGTGCCAGCAGCCTGGGACTAGGTCAAGTCAATGAGCAGTTCTTC. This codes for CASSLGLGQVNEQFF. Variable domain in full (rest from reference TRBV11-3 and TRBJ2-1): EAGVVQSPRYKIIEKKQPVAFWCNPISGHNTLYWYLQNLGQGPELLIRYENEEAVDDSQLPKDRFSAERLKGVDSTLKIQPAELGDSAVYLCASSLGLGQVNEQFFGPGTRLTVL.

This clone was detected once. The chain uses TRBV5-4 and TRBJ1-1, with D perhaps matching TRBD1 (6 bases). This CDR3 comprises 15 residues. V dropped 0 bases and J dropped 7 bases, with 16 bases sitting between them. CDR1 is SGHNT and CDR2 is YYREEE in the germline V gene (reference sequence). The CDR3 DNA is TGTGCCAGCAGCTTGGCCGGCCAGGGGCATGGTGAAGCTTTCTTT. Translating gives CASSLAGQGHGEAFF.

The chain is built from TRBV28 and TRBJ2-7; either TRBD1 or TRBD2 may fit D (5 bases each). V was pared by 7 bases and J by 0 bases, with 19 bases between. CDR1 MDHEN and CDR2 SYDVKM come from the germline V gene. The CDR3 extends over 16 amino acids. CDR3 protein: CASTPRGTGPSYEQYF. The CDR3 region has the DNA TGTGCCAGCACCCCCCGTGGGACCGGTCCCTCCTACGAGCAGTACTTC.

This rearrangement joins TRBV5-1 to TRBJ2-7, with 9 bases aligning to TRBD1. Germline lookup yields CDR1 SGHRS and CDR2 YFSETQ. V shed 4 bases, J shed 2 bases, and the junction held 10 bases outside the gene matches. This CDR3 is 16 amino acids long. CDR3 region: CASSPTGGGATYEQYF. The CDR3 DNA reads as TGCGCCAGCAGCCCTACAGGGGGCGGGGCAACCTACGAGCAGTACTTC.

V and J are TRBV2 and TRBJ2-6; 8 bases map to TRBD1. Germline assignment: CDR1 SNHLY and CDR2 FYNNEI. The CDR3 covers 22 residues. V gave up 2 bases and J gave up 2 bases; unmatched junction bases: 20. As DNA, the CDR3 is TGTGCCAGCAGTGAATTTTCTTTTTTTGGGGGGACAGGTTCCCCTGGGGCCAACGTCCTGACTTTC. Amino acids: CASSEFSFFGGTGSPGANVLTF.

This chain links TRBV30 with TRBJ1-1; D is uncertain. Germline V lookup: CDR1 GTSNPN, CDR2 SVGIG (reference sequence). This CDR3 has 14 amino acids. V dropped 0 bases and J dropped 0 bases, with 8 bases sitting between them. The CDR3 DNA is TGTGCCTGGAGTGTAATTCCCCTGAACACTGAAGCTTTCTTT. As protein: CAWSVIPLNTEAFF.

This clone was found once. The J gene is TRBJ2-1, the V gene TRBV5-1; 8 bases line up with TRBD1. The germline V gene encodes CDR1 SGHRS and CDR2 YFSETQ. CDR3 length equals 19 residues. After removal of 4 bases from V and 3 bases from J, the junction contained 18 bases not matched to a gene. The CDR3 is CASSNGITRGLIVYNEQFF. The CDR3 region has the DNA TGCGCCAGCAGCAACGGGATAACCAGGGGGCTGATAGTCTACAATGAGCAGTTCTTC.

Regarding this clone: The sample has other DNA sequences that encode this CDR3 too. DNA of the CDR3: TGTGCCAGCAGTAGACAGGGAGGGACAGATACGCAGTATTTT. Protein: CASSRQGGTDTQYF. V is TRBV2 and J is TRBJ2-3; D might be TRBD1 or TRBD2, each matching 7 bases. CDR3 length equals 14 residues. V lost 5 bases to trimming and J lost 3 bases, with 12 bases between them. CDR1 is SNHLY, CDR2 FYNNEI, per germline.